This T cell receptor (beta chain) was sequenced during a study of OX40 agonist ivuxolimab in advanced cancers. Study overall: Patients were treated with ivuxolimab, an agonistic anti-OX40 (CD134) antibody. Recorded diagnoses for dose-escalation patients were hepatocellular carcinoma, melanoma, renal cell or head and neck cancer. People who had prior anti-PD-1, anti-PD-L1 or anti-CTLA-4 therapy could take part, and around 43% had some.

Sequencing was performed with immunoSEQ multiplex PCR; in TCRdb, only in-frame clones are kept and a portion is missing. The sample includes some 80,000 clones, about 90% of them seen just once. CDR1 and CDR2 from the germline V gene are MNHNS and SASEGT. The CDR3 totals 15 residues. The V and J ends lost 6 bases and 2 bases respectively, with 16 bases between them. The receptor was derived from an adult with an advanced solid tumor such as melanoma, head and neck, liver or kidney cancer. Sequencing used CD4+ or CD8+ T cells sorted from blood, obtained in a trial of the OX40 agonist ivuxolimab. The chain couples TRBV6-1 to TRBJ1-2; D perhaps matches TRBD1 (6 bases). The CDR3 reads CASSRTGGGNYGYTF. CDR3 nucleotides: TGTGCCAGCAGCCGAACAGGAGGGGGAAACTATGGCTACACCTTC.